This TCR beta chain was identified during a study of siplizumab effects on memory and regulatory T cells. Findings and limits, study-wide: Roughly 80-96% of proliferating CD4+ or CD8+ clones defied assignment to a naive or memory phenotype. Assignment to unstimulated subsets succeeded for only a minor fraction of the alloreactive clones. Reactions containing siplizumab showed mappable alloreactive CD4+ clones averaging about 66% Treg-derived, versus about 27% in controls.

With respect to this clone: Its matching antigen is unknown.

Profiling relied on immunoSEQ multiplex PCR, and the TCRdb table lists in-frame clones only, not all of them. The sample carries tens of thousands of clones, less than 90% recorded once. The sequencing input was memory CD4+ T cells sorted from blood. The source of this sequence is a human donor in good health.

The CDR3 spells CASSQDLKYEQYF. The CDR3 nucleotides are TGTGCCAGCAGCCAAGATCTGAAGTACGAGCAGTACTTC. The rearrangement joins TRBV5-4 to TRBJ2-7; D unclear. The CDR3 loop spans 13 amino acids. Germline assignment: CDR1 SGHNT and CDR2 YYREEE (reference sequence). V lost 4 bases and J lost 4, with 12 bases in between.